This T cell receptor beta chain is from a study of T cell responses to AZD1222 COVID-19 vaccine. The wider study: The study pooled second doses at about 4 or about 12 weeks.

About this clone itself: Its specificity is unknown.

This table comes from immunoSEQ multiplex PCR, and its TCRdb copy is limited to in-frame clones, with some not included. This sample yields some 140,000 clones, of which roughly 90% are seen a single time; roughly 3.1% belongs to the top ten. The study, taken as a whole, reports: Increased Spike-specific TCR breadth and depth were observed after two AZD1222 doses. Donors were largely white British and mainly female; clonal diversity was possibly underestimated. Baseline serostatus was positive in only six or seven AZD1222 recipients.

The source was peripheral blood, collected on day 0 of AZD1222 vaccination. The source of this sequence is an adult in good health.

CDR3: CASSTNRVGEQYF. The DNA of the CDR3 is TGTGCCAGCAGTACAAACAGGGTTGGCGAGCAGTACTTC. V and J are TRBV27 and TRBJ2-7; maybe TRBD1 (6 bases). Deletions cut 5 bases from V and 6 bases from J, with 14 bases between. Germline V gives CDR1 MNHEY, CDR2 SMNVEV (reference sequence). This CDR3 region has 13 residues.